This T cell receptor (beta chain) was recorded in a study of T cells in Graves' hyperthyroidism and ophthalmopathy. About the study: The blood sample was taken at first diagnosis, before treatment began. General study results and limits: Blood held most thyroid clonotypes expanded above 0.001 frequency.

This clonotype has just a few counts. Its matching antigen is unknown. Amplified TCR beta CDR3 regions derived from RNA transcripts. In the first-round RT-PCR of the TCR CDR3, the HTBI primer set was used. TCRdb used MiXCR to reprocess the multiplex PCR reads, holding one entry per CDR3 protein. The table shows about 300,000 distinct CDR3 sequences, with approximately 18% occurring only once. In germline, CDR1 is SNHLY, CDR2 FYNNEI. This CDR3 is 12 amino acids long. With 8 bases clipped from V and 9 bases from J, the junction kept 8 bases outside the gene matches. PBMCs were obtained from 9.5 to 10 ml fresh peripheral blood.

The chain joins TRBV2 to TRBJ2-3; 7 bases fit TRBD1. This clonotype originated in a man aged 50 to 59 with Graves' ophthalmopathy. The sample comprised blood. CDR3 coding DNA: TGTGCCAGCTCTATGACAGGGAAGACGCAGTATTTT. Its translation is CASSMTGKTQYF.